Listed below are T cell receptor beta chains from one sample, sequenced in a study of cytomegalovirus exposure and HLA in healthy donors. Using immunoSEQ multiplex PCR, the repertoire was profiled, and TCRdb retains in-frame clones only, with some absent. The repertoire includes roughly 120,000 clones, 60% to 85% of them detected once, and less than 2% sits in the top ten. The sequencing input was PBMCs. Source of these receptors: a man in his fifties or sixties in good health and CMV-seronegative. Both conserved end residues are part of each CDR3. The order of the fields is V gene, clone size, J gene, D gene, CDR3 protein, CDR3 DNA. D genes are given only for firm matches. Clone size is shown for a subset of rows, as once, few, many or a class of expanded clone.

V: TRBV5-1
size: few
J: TRBJ2-5
D: TRBD2
CDR3: CASSYGAGGQETQYF
DNA: TGCGCCAGCAGCTATGGGGCGGGGGGCCAAGAGACCCAGTACTTC

V: TRBV2
size: .
J: TRBJ1-5
D: TRBD1
CDR3: CASSEALRGQYNQPQHF
DNA: TGTGCCAGCAGTGAAGCGTTGAGGGGGCAGTACAATCAGCCCCAGCATTTT

V: TRBV6-6
size: .
J: TRBJ2-5
D: TRBD1
CDR3: CASSNRGEETQYF
DNA: TGTGCCAGCAGTAACAGGGGCGAGGAGACCCAGTACTTC

V: TRBV19
size: .
J: TRBJ2-1
D: TRBD1
CDR3: CASSMGQGYNEQFF
DNA: TGTGCCAGTAGTATGGGACAGGGGTACAATGAGCAGTTCTTC

V: TRBV28
size: .
J: TRBJ1-2
D: TRBD1
CDR3: CASSPLDRGHGFYGYTF
DNA: TGTGCCAGCAGTCCCCTGGACAGGGGGCATGGGTTCTATGGCTACACCTTC

V: TRBV25-1
size: .
J: TRBJ1-2
D: .
CDR3: CASSERGSNYGYTF
DNA: TGTGCCAGCAGTGAACGGGGGTCAAACTATGGCTACACCTTC

V: TRBV9
size: .
J: TRBJ2-5
D: .
CDR3: CASSVGSSRETQYF
DNA: TGTGCCAGCAGCGTAGGGTCTAGTCGAGAGACCCAGTACTTC

V: TRBV29-1
size: few
J: TRBJ1-5
D: .
CDR3: CSVADGGNQPQHF
DNA: TGCAGCGTTGCGGACGGGGGCAATCAGCCCCAGCATTTT

V: TRBV5-1
size: .
J: TRBJ1-1
D: .
CDR3: CASSLAQGNTEAFF
DNA: TGCGCCAGCAGCTTGGCGCAGGGGAACACTGAAGCTTTCTTT

V: TRBV6-5
size: few
J: TRBJ2-1
D: TRBD2
CDR3: CASSYTAGGAYNEQFF
DNA: TGTGCCAGCAGTTACACGGCCGGGGGGGCCTACAATGAGCAGTTCTTC

V: TRBV5-4
size: .
J: TRBJ2-5
D: .
CDR3: CASSSRGFETQYF
DNA: TGTGCCAGCAGCTCCCGGGGGTTTGAGACCCAGTACTTC

V: TRBV19
size: .
J: TRBJ1-2
D: .
CDR3: CASSVFAGAGSYGYTF
DNA: TGTGCCAGTAGTGTCTTTGCGGGGGCAGGCAGCTATGGCTACACCTTC

V: TRBV29-1
size: .
J: TRBJ1-2
D: TRBD1
CDR3: CSVGGTGDYGYTF
DNA: TGCAGCGTTGGCGGTACAGGGGACTATGGCTACACCTTC

V: TRBV15
size: .
J: TRBJ2-7
D: .
CDR3: CATSRTLLIQGYEQYF
DNA: TGTGCCACCAGCAGAACTCTCCTGATACAGGGCTACGAGCAGTACTTC